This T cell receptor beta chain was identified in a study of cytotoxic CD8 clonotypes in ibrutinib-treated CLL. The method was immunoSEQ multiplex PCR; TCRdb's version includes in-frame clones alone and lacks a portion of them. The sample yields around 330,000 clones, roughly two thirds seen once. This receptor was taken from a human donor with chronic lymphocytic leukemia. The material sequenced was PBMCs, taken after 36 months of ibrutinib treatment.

The CDR3 protein is CASSESGLAGGVSGEQYF. The CDR3 bases are TGTGCCAGCAGTGAATCGGGTCTAGCGGGAGGAGTTAGCGGCGAGCAGTACTTC. The J gene is TRBJ2-7, the V gene TRBV25-1; TRBD2 matches 11 bases. The length of the CDR3 is 18 residues. Trimming removed 1 base from V and 6 bases from J; junction bases left unmatched: 14. The germline gives CDR1 MGHDK, CDR2 SYGVNS.